These T cell receptor beta chains were read from a single sample in a study of T cells in localized non-small cell lung cancer. Profiling relied on immunoSEQ multiplex PCR, and the TCRdb table lists in-frame clones only, not all of them. The top ten hold approximately 3.5% of the sample, which has around 43,000 clones, approximately 86% seen once. The sequences come from peripheral blood, collected before any cancer treatment. The receptor set was obtained from a man between 18 and 50 years old with stage I lung adenocarcinoma. Each CDR3 is given with its conserved first and last residue. Fields, in order: V gene, J gene, CDR3 protein.

TRBV7-8	TRBJ1-6	CASSLDLGRTSPLHF
TRBV6-1	TRBJ2-5	CASRATGLETQYF
TRBV27	TRBJ2-7	CASSLSVMGFRDRVYEQYF
TRBV19	TRBJ1-1	CASQYTQGAEAFF
TRBV30	TRBJ1-1	CAWRGAGAFF
TRBV19	TRBJ1-2	CASRWDRGNYGYTF
TRBV6-5	TRBJ1-1	CASRPNRVRETEAFF
TRBV2	TRBJ1-2	CASSEASGSYGYTF
TRBV19	TRBJ2-7	CASSAGTGVSEQYF
TRBV7-3	TRBJ2-3	CASSLQGGGSTDTQYF
TRBV7-2	TRBJ1-4	CASSLEPGQGTNEKLFF
TRBV18	TRBJ2-7	CASSPARAPYEQYF
TRBV18	TRBJ1-2	CASSLTGTIPTNYGYTF
TRBV2	TRBJ1-2	CASSSLYGYTF
TRBV4-1	TRBJ1-5	CASSLGQGHVDQPQHF
TRBV9	TRBJ2-5	CASSESGTSGETQYF
TRBV7-3	TRBJ2-3	CASSPVERGRNTDTQYF
TRBV23-1	TRBJ1-1	CASSQSSRGHYPHTEAFF
TRBV5-4	TRBJ2-7	CASSRGQGGEQYF
TRBV5-1	TRBJ1-1	CASRGQQNTEAFF
TRBV7-6	TRBJ2-2	CASSFEGAHTGELFF
TRBV15	TRBJ2-3	CATSRDRLDTQYF
TRBV4-3	TRBJ1-2	CASSQESGSLNYGYTF
TRBV30	TRBJ2-7	CAWNTGTHEQYF
TRBV7-2	TRBJ2-3	CASSRITDTQYF
TRBV15	TRBJ1-4	CATSRDPPGGAGEKLFF
TRBV4-2	TRBJ2-7	CASSQGQGNSYEQYF
TRBV7-8	TRBJ2-1	CASSPHVTGAYNEQFF
TRBV5-6	TRBJ2-7	CASSLGDRAWEQYF
TRBV28	TRBJ2-1	CASSLLFRALGQQGHEQFF
TRBV7-8	TRBJ1-5	CASSLGTGNTRDQPQHF
TRBV5-1	TRBJ2-1	CASSHRQRSGGGDNEQFF
TRBV13	TRBJ2-2	CASSLGLLLRGPSGELFF
TRBV10-3	TRBJ2-3	CAISVTTGSTDTQYF
TRBV30	TRBJ1-2	CAWSVHGNYGYTF
TRBV4-3	TRBJ2-1	CASSQFSGGTHEQFF
TRBV6-1	TRBJ2-6	CATIFSGANVLTF
TRBV18	TRBJ1-2	CASSSMMANYGYTF
TRBV21-1	TRBJ2-7	CASSKGKSGHPGQGACEQYF
TRBV13	TRBJ1-6	CASSTGTANSPLHF
TRBV5-1	TRBJ2-7	CASSLEGYEQYF
TRBV5-1	TRBJ1-1	CASSLEGNTEAFF
TRBV28	TRBJ1-2	CASSLNNYGYTF
TRBV9	TRBJ2-1	CASSAYPGTSGVGEQFF
TRBV19	TRBJ1-2	CASSIQRGGDLGYTF
TRBV6-5	TRBJ1-2	CASRRGQFYGYTF
TRBV18	TRBJ1-2	CASSPGGFYGYTF
TRBV7-2	TRBJ1-2	CASSAPQGRINYGYTF
TRBV15	TRBJ2-7	CATSRHTTSGGSYEQYF
TRBV5-1	TRBJ1-2	CASSLLDRGRDGYTF
TRBV9	TRBJ1-2	CASSASGGDYGYTF
TRBV4-3	TRBJ2-3	CASSARDRGDTQYF
TRBV5-4	TRBJ2-3	CASSPYASGTDTQYF
TRBV2	TRBJ2-3	CASISGQSLTDTQYF
TRBV7-9	TRBJ2-3	CASRGNIPTDTQYF
TRBV5-5	TRBJ1-2	CASSRDRGNYGYTF
TRBV29-1	TRBJ2-7	CSALAGTTYEQYF
TRBV27	TRBJ2-2	CASSLSPGQGASGGELFF
TRBV13	TRBJ2-7	CASSLEASYEQYF